Presented here are 23 T cell receptor beta chains from one specimen sequenced in a study of CD8 T cells in Susac syndrome. With random hexamers, reverse transcription was performed on roughly 0.5 to 1 ug of RNA. TCRdb redid the calling of the immunoSEQ multiplex PCR reads with MiXCR, one entry per CDR3 protein. The profile shows some 120,000 distinct CDR3 sequences, around 91% of them singletons. Specimen: CD8+ T cells from PBMCs. These receptors all come from a human donor with multiple sclerosis.

This clonotype occurred once. V gene TRBV2 combines with J gene TRBJ2-7; D gene ambiguous. Trimming cost V 6 bases and J 6 bases, with 9 bases left between them. CDR1 and CDR2 (germline): SNHLY, FYNNEI. This CDR3 spans 11 amino acids. CDR3 DNA: TGTGCCAGCAGGGACCCCGCCGAGCAGTACTTC. Its translation: CASRDPAEQYF.

V and J are TRBV27 and TRBJ1-2; perhaps TRBD1 as D (5 bases). Germline V CDR1 and CDR2: MNHEY, SMNVEV (reference sequence). This CDR3 has 15 residues. Trimming cost V 6 bases and J 4 bases, with 18 bases left between them. DNA of the CDR3: TGTGCCAGCAGCCTCCGGGGCACCTTATTCTATGGCTACACCTTC. Protein product: CASSLRGTLFYGYTF.

The rearrangement joins TRBV19 to TRBJ1-5, with TRBD1 as a possible D gene (5 bases). CDR3 length: 12 residues. Germline V CDR1 and CDR2: LNHDA, SQIVND (reference sequence). Trimming cost V 6 bases and J 6 bases, with 9 bases left between them. The CDR3 bases are TGTGCCAGTAGCTGGGGGTTTCAGCCCCAGCATTTT. Protein product: CASSWGFQPQHF.

This clonotype was seen a handful of times. V and J are TRBV5-5 and TRBJ1-1; TRBD1 matches 7 bases. This CDR3 is built from 14 residues. Germline values: CDR1 SGHKS, CDR2 YYEKEE (reference sequence). The J segment lost 6 bases and the V segment lost 4 bases, leaving 9 bases of the junction unmatched. Here the CDR3 DNA reads TGTGCCAGCAGCCCGCAGGACAGGACGGCTGAAGCTTTCTTT. Protein product: CASSPQDRTAEAFF.

CDR3 sequence: CASSPAEGRLHTIYF. The CDR3 nucleotides read TGTGCCAGCAGCCCCGCGGAGGGGAGGTTGCACACCATATATTTT. The chain is built from TRBV5-4 and TRBJ1-3; tentatively, D is TRBD1 (5 bases). The germline CDR1 and CDR2 sequences are SGHNT and YYREEE (reference sequence). V gave up 4 bases and J gave up 8 bases, with 19 bases separating them. CDR3 length: 15 residues. Filled out from reference TRBV5-4 and TRBJ1-3, the complete variable domain reads ETGVTQSPTHLIKTRGQQVTLRCSSQSGHNTVSWYQQALGQGPQFIFQYYREEENGRGNFPPRFSGLQFPNYSSELNVNALELDDSALYLCASSPAEGRLHTIYFGEGSWLTVV.

The rearrangement links TRBV12-3 or TRBV12-4 to TRBJ1-1, with D possibly being TRBD1 (5 bases). The CDR3 length is 14 residues. Trimming shortened V by 7 bases and J by 0 bases, and 12 bases separated the two germline ends. CDR3 sequence: CASITGPLNTEAFF. CDR3 nucleotide sequence: TGTGCCAGCATTACGGGACCGTTGAACACTGAAGCTTTCTTT.

The sample holds one count of this clonotype. V and J are TRBV28 and TRBJ2-2; D is undetermined. The CDR3 is made up of 15 amino acids. V lost 4 bases and J 0 bases, leaving 9 bases between the germline ends. CDR1 and CDR2 from the germline V gene are MDHEN and SYDVKM. The CDR3 DNA sequence: TGTGCCAGCAGTTATGCGACGGCGAACACCGGGGAGCTGTTTTTT. The encoded protein is CASSYATANTGELFF.

This clonotype was found once. The chain combines TRBV6-2 or TRBV6-3 with TRBJ2-3; D is unclear. V shed 8 bases and J shed 8 bases, with 20 bases lying between them. The CDR3 has 14 residues. Germline loops: CDR1 MNHEY, CDR2 SVGEGT. CDR3 sequence reads: CASGNFEDRTTQYF. The CDR3 coding sequence is TGTGCCAGCGGTAATTTCGAGGATAGGACTACGCAGTATTTT.

The chain carries TRBV9 and TRBJ1-3; D is uncertain. This CDR3 contains 15 residues. V was cut by 7 bases and J by 0 bases, with 14 bases left in between. Germline V gene sequence: CDR1 SGDLS, CDR2 YYNGEE. The CDR3 nucleotides read TGTGCCAGCGCGAACCCGGTTGTCTCTGGAAACACCATATATTTT. This gives the protein CASANPVVSGNTIYF.

The rearrangement uses TRBV7-2 and TRBJ2-1, with D possibly matching TRBD2 (6 bases). V lost 8 bases, J lost 0 bases, and 14 bases lay in between. Germline loops: CDR1 SGHTA, CDR2 FQGNSA. CDR3 length: 15 amino acids. CDR3 amino acids: CASGSGLSSYNEQFF. The CDR3 DNA reads TGTGCCAGCGGGAGCGGGCTCAGCTCCTACAATGAGCAGTTCTTC.

This clonotype was observed once. The DNA of the CDR3 is TGTGCCAGCAGCATTCCGGGGACCATCCTTCGCGGAGCTTTCTTT. This translates into CASSIPGTILRGAFF. The rearrangement joins TRBV11-2 to TRBJ1-1; a weak D match, TRBD1 (5 bases). This CDR3 has 15 residues. V shed 5 bases and J shed 10 bases, with 23 bases lying between them. Germline V gene data show CDR1 as SGHAT and CDR2 as FQNNGV.

The chain uses TRBV15 and TRBJ2-1; D tentatively fits TRBD1 or TRBD2 (5 bases each). CDR1 and CDR2 from the germline V gene are LNHNV and YYDKDF (reference sequence). The CDR3 extends over 17 amino acids. V lost 0 bases to trimming and J lost 6 bases, with 18 bases between them. This CDR3 is CATSRDRGTQPPNEQFF. CDR3 sequence (DNA): TGTGCCACCAGCAGAGATCGAGGGACCCAGCCACCCAATGAGCAGTTCTTC.

The count of this clonotype is one. V and J are TRBV10-3 and TRBJ2-1; D remains unclear. This CDR3 region has 13 residues. V was shortened by 6 bases and J by 3 bases, with 9 bases between the two germline ends. Germline CDR1 is ENHRY and CDR2 is SYGVKD. The CDR3 sequence: CAIRSPNYNEQFF. The CDR3 DNA follows: TGTGCCATCAGAAGTCCGAACTACAATGAGCAGTTCTTC.

The rearrangement joins TRBV27 to TRBJ2-5, with a weak D call TRBD2 (6 bases). Germline values: CDR1 MNHEY, CDR2 SMNVEV (reference sequence). Trimming removed 6 bases from V and 5 bases from J, with 16 bases in between. The CDR3 consists of 14 residues. The CDR3 coding sequence is TGTGCCAGCAGCCGGGACTGGACGGGGGAGACCCAGTACTTC. As protein: CASSRDWTGETQYF.

This chain joins TRBV7-9 and TRBJ2-1, with 9 bases lining up with TRBD1. Germline-derived CDR1 and CDR2 are SEHNR and FQNEAQ (reference sequence). Losses at the gene ends were 3 bases for V and 5 bases for J; bases not matched to a gene: 11. The CDR3 has 17 amino acids. The CDR3 reads CASSFRQGDAVDNEQFF. In DNA, the CDR3 is TGTGCCAGCAGCTTCCGACAGGGGGACGCGGTCGACAATGAGCAGTTCTTC.

The chain is built from TRBV12-3 or TRBV12-4 and TRBJ1-1; D might be TRBD1 (5 bases). V was clipped by 6 bases and J by 6 bases, with 14 bases between them. There are 13 residues in the CDR3. As DNA, the CDR3 is TGTGCCAGCAGCTGGGCAGGGAGGGCTGAAGCTTTCTTT. Its protein product is CASSWAGRAEAFF.

The V gene is TRBV20-1, the J gene TRBJ2-7; no definite D call. Germline lookup yields CDR1 DFQATT and CDR2 SNEGSKA (reference sequence). The CDR3 has 13 residues. Trimming removed 0 bases at V and 4 bases at J, with 10 bases between. As DNA, the CDR3 is TGCAGTGCTAGAGACCGCTTGGTTTACGAGCAGTACTTC. Amino acids: CSARDRLVYEQYF.

This clonotype was recorded a few times. The chain has TRBV7-8 and TRBJ2-6; the match to TRBD1 covers 12 bases. This CDR3 comprises 18 residues. Trimming cost V 0 bases and J 4 bases; bases outside gene matches: 4. Germline V gene lookup returns CDR1 SGHVS and CDR2 FQNEAQ. The CDR3 coding sequence is TGTGCCAGCAGCTTAGCTCCGGGACAGGGGGCCGGGGCCAACGTCCTGACTTTC. The encoded protein is CASSLAPGQGAGANVLTF.

The chain couples TRBV13 to TRBJ1-2; D not certain. The germline V gene has CDR1 PRHDT and CDR2 FYEKMQ (reference sequence). The CDR3 runs 16 residues. With 4 bases removed from V and 2 bases from J, the gap between germline ends came to 17 bases. The CDR3 reads CASSSFSHLANYGYTF. The CDR3 region has the DNA TGTGCCAGCAGCTCTTTCAGCCACCTTGCCAACTATGGCTACACCTTC.

The CDR3 loop is CASSLEGQGWGTEAFF. DNA of the CDR3: TGCGCCAGCAGCTTGGAAGGACAGGGTTGGGGCACTGAAGCTTTCTTT. V usage is TRBV5-1 and J usage is TRBJ1-1; 8 bases fit TRBD1. CDR3 length: 16 amino acids. The germline V gene encodes CDR1 SGHRS and CDR2 YFSETQ. The J segment lost 4 bases and the V segment lost 0 bases, leaving 8 bases of the junction unmatched.

V usage is TRBV7-9 and J usage is TRBJ2-3; tentatively, D is TRBD1 (6 bases). The CDR3 totals 16 residues. Per the germline V gene, CDR1 is SEHNR and CDR2 is FQNEAQ (reference sequence). V gave up 1 base and J gave up 6 bases, with 17 bases separating them. The CDR3 here is CASSLVPRGGDDTQYF. DNA for the CDR3: TGTGCCAGCAGCTTAGTCCCCAGGGGTGGTGACGATACGCAGTATTTT.

As for this clonotype: Without the conserved terminal phenylalanine or tryptophan, this CDR3 likely stems from a read error. The DNA is omitted, as the CDR3 cannot be located on it reliably, and the CDR3 follows TCRdb's listing. J is TRBJ2-3 and V is TRBV5-1; the DNA was not compared with TRBD2, the D call given in the table. CDR1 is SGHRS, CDR2 YFSETQ, per germline. The CDR3 numbers 8 amino acids, ends counted. CDR3 amino acids: CASSWGRI.

V gene TRBV10-3 combines with J gene TRBJ2-1, with D unclear. The germline V and J ends were trimmed by 4 bases and 6 bases, with 10 bases remaining between them. This CDR3 contains 13 residues. Germline lookup yields CDR1 ENHRY and CDR2 SYGVKD. The CDR3 here is CAISVSTPNEQFF. The CDR3 nucleotides read TGTGCCATCAGTGTTAGTACTCCCAATGAGCAGTTCTTC.